Each of the 28 T cell receptor beta chains below was sequenced from the same sample in a study of cytomegalovirus exposure and HLA in healthy donors. The PCR used 60 Vbeta and 13 Jbeta primers. The protocol was immunoSEQ multiplex PCR, while the TCRdb copy is restricted to in-frame clones and leaves out a portion. The table lists around 76,000 clones, 78% of them singletons. Sequencing was done on a sample of PBMCs. Receptors were obtained from a middle-aged woman in good health and CMV-seropositive.

J is TRBJ1-1 and V is TRBV28; D may be TRBD1 (6 bases). The CDR3 runs to 14 residues. Germline V lookup: CDR1 MDHEN, CDR2 SYDVKM. Trimming took 7 bases from V and 1 from J, leaving 13 bases between them. The CDR3 is CASTLGARNTEAFF. The CDR3 DNA reads TGTGCCAGCACCCTGGGGGCCCGGAACACTGAAGCTTTCTTT.

CDR3 sequence reads: CASSLTGSTEAFF. Here the CDR3 DNA reads TGTGCCAGCAGCTTAACAGGGAGCACTGAAGCTTTCTTT. The genes are TRBV7-3 and TRBJ1-1, with D uncertain. CDR1 SGHTA and CDR2 FQGTGA come from the germline V gene. The CDR3 spans 13 residues. V was clipped by 0 bases and J by 4 bases, with 6 bases between them.

J is TRBJ2-7 and V is TRBV27; TRBD1 might be the D (6 bases). Per germline, CDR1 MNHEY and CDR2 SMNVEV (reference sequence). This CDR3 comprises 14 residues. V lost 3 bases, J lost 3 bases, and 12 bases lay in between. The CDR3, as DNA: TGTGCCAGCAGTTTGGAACAGGGCCTCTACGAGCAGTACTTC. Encoded protein: CASSLEQGLYEQYF.

The V gene is TRBV16, the J gene TRBJ2-1; D unresolved. Per germline, CDR1 KGHSY and CDR2 FQNENV. The CDR3 is 13 amino acids. V was shortened by 2 bases and J by 4 bases, with 6 bases between the two germline ends. Here the CDR3 reads CASSQAYYNEQFF. Written as DNA, the CDR3 is TGTGCCAGCAGCCAAGCCTATTACAATGAGCAGTTCTTC.

The sample holds a few counts of this clone. The same CDR3 also results from other DNA sequences found in this sample. The chain couples TRBV6-5 to TRBJ1-1, with 7 bases fitting TRBD1. Germline lookup yields CDR1 MNHEY and CDR2 SVGAGI. Unmatched junction bases numbered 4, after V lost 0 bases and J lost 3 bases. The CDR3 spans 15 residues. In DNA form, the CDR3 reads TGTGCCAGCAGTTACTCGAGAACAGGGGACACTGAAGCTTTCTTT. Protein: CASSYSRTGDTEAFF.

This chain connects TRBV30 to TRBJ2-1; maybe TRBD2 (5 bases). Trimming stripped 3 bases from V and 10 bases from J, with 13 bases between. CDR3 length equals 12 residues. Germline V gene sequence: CDR1 GTSNPN, CDR2 SVGIG (reference sequence). CDR3 amino acids: CAWSLGTGEQFF. The CDR3 DNA reads TGTGCCTGGAGCTTAGGTACGGGGGAGCAGTTCTTC.

The V call is TRBV7-2, the J call TRBJ2-2; a weak D match, TRBD1 (6 bases). The V gene lost 5 bases and the J gene lost 3 bases, with 13 bases spanning the gap. From germline, CDR1 is SGHTA and CDR2 FQGNSA. CDR3 length: 15 amino acids. In nucleotides, the CDR3 is TGTGCCAGCAGCCTTAGAACAGGGTACACCGGGGAGCTGTTTTTT. It is translated as CASSLRTGYTGELFF.

J is TRBJ2-1 and V is TRBV11-2, with 12 positions matching TRBD1. V dropped 5 bases and J dropped 14; count of bases not matched to a gene: 16. Germline CDR1 reads SGHAT; CDR2 reads FQNNGV. The CDR3 spans 16 residues. The CDR3, as DNA: TGTGCCAGCAGCACAAACCGGGACAGGGGGCGGTTGAGGGAGTTCTTC. Amino acid sequence: CASSTNRDRGRLREFF.

This clone was recorded a few times. This rearrangement joins TRBV28 to TRBJ1-4; 8 bases align to TRBD1. Germline lookup yields CDR1 MDHEN and CDR2 SYDVKM. The V segment lost 3 bases and the J segment 5 bases; nucleotides outside the gene matches: 5. The CDR3 extends over 15 amino acids. The CDR3 DNA reads TGTGCCAGCAGTTTCGGGGACAGGCGAAATGAAAAACTGTTTTTT. Amino acid sequence: CASSFGDRRNEKLFF. The complete variable domain, with remaining parts taken from reference TRBV28 and TRBJ1-4, reads DVKVTQSSRYLVKRTGEKVFLECVQDMDHENMFWYRQDPGLGLRLIYFSYDVKMKEKGDIPEGYSVSREKKERFSLILESASTNQTSMYLCASSFGDRRNEKLFFGSGTQLSVL.

The chain joins TRBV5-4 to TRBJ2-2, with D perhaps TRBD2 (6 bases). Trimming left V 2 bases short and J 3 bases short, with 11 bases between. Germline CDR1 reads SGHNT; CDR2 reads YYREEE (reference sequence). The CDR3 is 15 amino acids. This CDR3 reads CASSLGTAYTGELFF. The CDR3 bases are TGTGCCAGCAGCTTAGGGACTGCGTACACCGGGGAGCTGTTTTTT.

The CDR3 protein is CASSPGTGDVNEQYF. The CDR3 DNA sequence: TGTGCCAGCAGTCCGGGGACAGGGGACGTAAACGAGCAGTACTTC. The chain uses TRBV28 and TRBJ2-7, with 10 bases matching TRBD1. The CDR3 contains 15 residues. The ends lost 5 bases at V and 5 bases at J; junction bases unmatched: 9. Per the germline V gene, CDR1 is MDHEN and CDR2 is SYDVKM.

V gene TRBV5-6 combines with J gene TRBJ1-5, with D possibly matching TRBD1 (6 bases). Per the germline V gene, CDR1 is SGHDT and CDR2 is YYEEEE. The CDR3 has 14 residues. Trimming took off 4 bases at V and 4 bases at J, with 12 bases between the two ends. The CDR3 region is CASSLRGRNQPQHF. CDR3 DNA sequence: TGTGCCAGCAGCCTCAGGGGTAGGAATCAGCCCCAGCATTTT.

V and J are TRBV10-3 and TRBJ2-5, with 9 bases fitting TRBD1. Germline V gene sequence: CDR1 ENHRY, CDR2 SYGVKD. Trimming removed 8 bases from V and 11 bases from J; junction bases left unmatched: 18. The length of the CDR3 is 15 residues. The CDR3 sequence is CAIHPGQGPLGEQYF. The CDR3 nucleotides are TGTGCCATCCATCCGGGACAGGGACCCCTTGGGGAGCAGTACTTC.

This clone was detected only once. The V gene is TRBV7-8, the J gene TRBJ1-1; D possibly corresponds to TRBD1 (5 bases). V was trimmed by 1 base and J by 4 bases, leaving 13 bases between them. This CDR3 comprises 15 residues. From germline, CDR1 is SGHVS and CDR2 FQNEAQ. CDR3 in DNA: TGTGCCAGCAGCTTAGGCGGGGGAACGGGCACTGAAGCTTTCTTT. Translating it yields CASSLGGGTGTEAFF.

This clone is a singleton in its sample. This sequence joins TRBV6-5 and TRBJ2-2; TRBD2 matches at 8 bases. Germline CDR1 is MNHEY and CDR2 is SVGAGI. This CDR3 is 15 amino acids long. J was trimmed by 7 bases and V by 6 bases; bases with no gene match: 10. Here the CDR3 reads CASRSGGAGGGELFF. In DNA, the CDR3 is TGTGCCAGCAGATCCGGGGGGGCCGGCGGCGGGGAGCTGTTTTTT.

This clone was found once. CDR3 DNA: TGTGCCAGCAGCGGGACAGGGGGCTTAGAGACCCAGTACTTC. Protein product: CASSGTGGLETQYF. V usage is TRBV13 and J usage is TRBJ2-5; TRBD1 matches at 12 bases. Losses at the gene ends were 5 bases for V and 4 bases for J; bases not matched to a gene: 2. Germline V CDR1 and CDR2: PRHDT, FYEKMQ (reference sequence). This CDR3 is built from 14 residues.

The rearrangement uses TRBV6-5 and TRBJ1-6; D is uncertain. Looked up from germline, CDR1 is MNHEY and CDR2 is SVGAGI. The CDR3 covers 15 residues. Deletions cut 6 bases from V and 5 bases from J, with 14 bases between. The CDR3 sequence: CASRTAAVHNSPLHF. CDR3 sequence (DNA): TGTGCCAGCAGGACCGCGGCTGTACATAATTCACCCCTCCACTTT.

The chain joins TRBV7-2 to TRBJ2-3, with D possibly TRBD2 on 5 matching bases. Germline-derived CDR1 and CDR2 are SGHTA and FQGNSA. V lost 4 bases and J lost 4, with 9 bases in between. The CDR3 loop spans 13 amino acids. CDR3 sequence (DNA): TGTGCCAGCAGCTCACTAGACTCAGATACGCAGTATTTT. Its protein product is CASSSLDSDTQYF.

This clone was observed a handful of times. The chain is built from TRBV10-3 and TRBJ1-6, with D possibly TRBD1 on 5 matching bases. The CDR3 consists of 18 residues. The germline CDR1 and CDR2 sequences are ENHRY and SYGVKD. Trimming took off 0 bases at V and 0 bases at J, with 12 bases between the two ends. CDR3 nucleotides: TGTGCCATCAGTGAGTCAGGGGCTCCGAGCTCCTATAATTCACCCCTCCACTTT. This codes for CAISESGAPSSYNSPLHF.

The chain is built from TRBV18 and TRBJ2-5; 7 nucleotides line up with TRBD2. J lost 5 bases, V lost 2 bases, and 8 bases had no gene match. CDR1 and CDR2 (germline): KGHSH, LQKENI. The CDR3 has 15 amino acids. CDR3: CASSPNGGTEETQYF. As DNA, the CDR3 is TGTGCCAGCTCACCAAACGGGGGGACGGAGGAGACCCAGTACTTC.

This chain connects TRBV7-2 to TRBJ2-5; D perhaps matches TRBD2 (5 bases). The germline gives CDR1 SGHTA, CDR2 FQGNSA. The CDR3 contains 14 residues. V lost 3 bases, J lost 7 bases, and 15 bases lay in between. CDR3 in amino acids: CASSLEDYLGTQYF. For the CDR3, the DNA is TGTGCCAGCAGCTTGGAAGACTACCTAGGGACCCAGTACTTC. Full variable domain (outside the CDR3, taken from reference TRBV7-2 and TRBJ2-5): GAGVSQSPSNKVTEKGKDVELRCDPISGHTALYWYRQSLGQGLEFLIYFQGNSAPDKSGLPSDRFSAERTGGSVSTLTIQRTQQEDSAVYLCASSLEDYLGTQYFGPGTRLLVL.

This clone has just a few counts. The chain couples TRBV5-1 to TRBJ1-2; D may be TRBD1 (5 bases). With 3 bases removed from V and 10 bases from J, the gap between germline ends came to 16 bases. The CDR3 spans 13 residues. Germline CDR1 and CDR2: SGHRS and YFSETQ. CDR3 sequence reads: CASSSGADLFYTF. As DNA, the CDR3 is TGCGCCAGCAGCTCTGGGGCGGACCTCTTCTACACCTTC. Drawing the rest from reference TRBV5-1 and TRBJ1-2, the complete variable domain is KAGVTQTPRYLIKTRGQQVTLSCSPISGHRSVSWYQQTPGQGLQFLFEYFSETQRNKGNFPGRFSGRQFSNSRSEMNVSTLELGDSALYLCASSSGADLFYTFGSGTRLTVV.

The V and J genes are TRBV6-6 and TRBJ2-3; TRBD2 agrees at 10 bases. V trimming: 6 bases; J trimming: 2 bases; junction bases outside the gene matches: 8. This CDR3 is built from 16 residues. CDR1 and CDR2 (germline): MNHNY, SVGAGI (reference sequence). The DNA of the CDR3 is TGTGCCAGCAGGGGGGGAGGACTAGCGGACACAGATACGCAGTATTTT. Amino acids: CASRGGGLADTDTQYF.

The rearrangement uses TRBV28 and TRBJ1-1, with TRBD1 matching 8 bases. This CDR3 comprises 14 residues. V was clipped by 6 bases and J by 5 bases; unmatched bases: 8. The germline V gene has CDR1 MDHEN and CDR2 SYDVKM. The chain's CDR3 is CASRTGARETEAFF. The CDR3 DNA is TGTGCCAGCAGGACAGGGGCTCGAGAAACTGAAGCTTTCTTT.

The gene calls are TRBV7-9 and TRBJ1-2; 8 bases fit TRBD1. Germline loops: CDR1 SEHNR, CDR2 FQNEAQ (reference sequence). This CDR3 spans 15 amino acids. With 0 bases clipped from V and 3 bases from J, the junction kept 3 bases outside the gene matches. This CDR3 is CASSLAQQGDYGYTF. The CDR3 DNA reads TGTGCCAGCAGCTTAGCGCAACAGGGGGACTATGGCTACACCTTC. The whole variable domain, remainder taken from reference TRBV7-9 and TRBJ1-2, is DTGVSQNPRHKITKRGQNVTFRCDPISEHNRLYWYRQTLGQGPEFLTYFQNEAQLEKSRLLSDRFSAERPKGSFSTLEIQRTEQGDSAMYLCASSLAQQGDYGYTFGSGTRLTVV.

V is TRBV13 and J is TRBJ1-1, with TRBD1 matching over 7 bases. Germline CDR1 is PRHDT and CDR2 is FYEKMQ (reference sequence). The CDR3 extends over 16 amino acids. V was clipped by 7 bases and J by 0 bases; unmatched bases: 11. CDR3 residues: CASTSAHRGMNTEAFF. The CDR3 DNA follows: TGTGCCAGCACCTCGGCCCACAGGGGAATGAACACTGAAGCTTTCTTT.

This clone appeared a few times. The chain recombines TRBV10-3 with TRBJ2-7; 8 positions agree with TRBD1. V lost 6 bases and J lost 0; bases outside the gene matches: 4. Germline CDR1 and CDR2: ENHRY and SYGVKD. The CDR3 sequence is 14 residues long. DNA of the CDR3: TGTGCCATCAGCTCCGGGACAGGCTCCTACGAGCAGTACTTC. It is translated as CAISSGTGSYEQYF.

The CDR3 region is CASSVQNTGELFF. The CDR3 region has the DNA TGTGCCAGTAGTGTCCAGAACACCGGGGAGCTGTTTTTT. The chain is built from TRBV19 and TRBJ2-2, with D unresolved. Trimming removed 5 bases at V and 1 base at J, with 5 bases between. The CDR3 totals 13 residues. Germline CDR1 reads LNHDA; CDR2 reads SQIVND (reference sequence).